This T cell receptor (beta chain) comes out of a study of T cells after somatic rescue of genetic block. CDR3 length: 16 residues. Germline CDR1 and CDR2: SGHDT and YYEEEE. V was cut by 1 base and J by 0 bases, with 13 bases left in between. Only in-frame clones appear in the TCRdb table, and some are missing; sequencing was by immunoSEQ multiplex PCR. The sample includes more than 9,500 clones, 78% seen only once; the top ten take around 8%. This TCR was recovered from a boy under 18. The sequenced sample was peripheral blood mononuclear cells (PBMCs). The chain combines TRBV5-6 with TRBJ2-5; D may correspond to TRBD1 or TRBD2 (5 bases each). The CDR3 region is CASSLRSGTNQETQYF. The CDR3 coding sequence is TGTGCCAGCAGCTTGAGGTCGGGGACGAACCAAGAGACCCAGTACTTC.